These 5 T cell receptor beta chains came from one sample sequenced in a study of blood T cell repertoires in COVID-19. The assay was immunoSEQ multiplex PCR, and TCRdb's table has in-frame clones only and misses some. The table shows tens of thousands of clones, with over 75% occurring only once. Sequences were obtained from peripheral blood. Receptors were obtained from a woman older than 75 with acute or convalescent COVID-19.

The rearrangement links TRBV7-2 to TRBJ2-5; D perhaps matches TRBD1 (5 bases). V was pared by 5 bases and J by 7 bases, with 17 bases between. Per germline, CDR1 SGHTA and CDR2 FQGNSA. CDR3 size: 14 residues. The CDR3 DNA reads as TGTGCCAGCAGCCCCCTTCAGGGTCGCGGGACCCAGTACTTC. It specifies CASSPLQGRGTQYF. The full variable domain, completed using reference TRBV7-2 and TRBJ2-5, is GAGVSQSPSNKVTEKGKDVELRCDPISGHTALYWYRQSLGQGLEFLIYFQGNSAPDKSGLPSDRFSAERTGGSVSTLTIQRTQQEDSAVYLCASSPLQGRGTQYFGPGTRLLVL.

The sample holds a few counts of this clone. The CDR3 DNA reads TGCGCCAGCACTTTCATCACGGGTGGCGGCTACACCTTC. Protein product: CASTFITGGGYTF. The rearrangement links TRBV5-1 to TRBJ1-2; D remains unclear. The CDR3 runs 13 residues. Trimming shortened V by 6 bases and J by 8 bases, and 17 bases separated the two germline ends. Germline CDR1 reads SGHRS; CDR2 reads YFSETQ.

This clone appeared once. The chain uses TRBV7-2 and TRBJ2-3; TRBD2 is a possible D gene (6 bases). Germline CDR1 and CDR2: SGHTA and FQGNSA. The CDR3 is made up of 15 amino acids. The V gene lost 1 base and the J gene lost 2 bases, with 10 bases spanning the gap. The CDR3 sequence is CASSLEGLSTDTQYF. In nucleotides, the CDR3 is TGTGCCAGCAGCTTAGAGGGACTGTCCACAGATACGCAGTATTTT.

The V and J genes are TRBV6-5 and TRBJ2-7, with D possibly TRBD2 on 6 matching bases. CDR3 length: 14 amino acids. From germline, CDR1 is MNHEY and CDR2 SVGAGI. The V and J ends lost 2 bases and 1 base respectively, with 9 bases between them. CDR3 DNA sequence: TGTGCCAGCAGTTACCTGAGCGGGTCCTACGAGCAGTACTTC. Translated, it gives CASSYLSGSYEQYF.

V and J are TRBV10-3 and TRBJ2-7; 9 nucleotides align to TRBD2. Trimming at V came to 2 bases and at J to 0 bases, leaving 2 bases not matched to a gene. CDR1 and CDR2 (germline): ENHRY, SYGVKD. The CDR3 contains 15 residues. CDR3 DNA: TGTGCCATCAGTGAGGGAGCGGGAGGCTCCTACGAGCAGTACTTC. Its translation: CAISEGAGGSYEQYF.